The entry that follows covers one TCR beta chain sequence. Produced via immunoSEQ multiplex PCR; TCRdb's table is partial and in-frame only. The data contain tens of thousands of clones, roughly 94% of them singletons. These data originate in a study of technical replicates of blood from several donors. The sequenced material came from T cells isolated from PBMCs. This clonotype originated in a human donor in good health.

The CDR3 loop reads CASIGDRDNYGYTF. CDR3 in DNA: TGTGCCAGTATTGGGGACAGGGACAACTATGGCTACACCTTC. The chain couples TRBV19 to TRBJ1-2, with 9 bases fitting TRBD1. Trimming removed 7 bases from V and 2 bases from J; junction bases left unmatched: 5. The CDR3 has 14 amino acids. Germline V lookup: CDR1 LNHDA, CDR2 SQIVND (reference sequence).